The clone carrying this T cell receptor (beta chain) was observed many times. A second PCR, run for roughly 7 to 12 cycles, used a sample-barcoded 5' primer plus a J-beta primer mix. TCRdb recomputed calls from the 5' RACE reads with MiXCR, one row per CDR3 protein. This sample has hundreds of thousands of distinct CDR3 sequences, with roughly 20% found just once. This sample stems from a study of blood T cells in healthy people across ages. Germline-derived CDR1 and CDR2 are SQVTM and ANQGSEA. With 7 bases removed from V and 7 bases from J, the gap between germline ends came to 13 bases. This CDR3 is built from 11 residues.

The sample was blood. The sequence came from a man aged 70-80 years in good health. The J gene is TRBJ1-2, the V gene TRBV29-1; TRBD1 is a possible D gene (6 bases). In DNA, the CDR3 is TGCAGCGCCCACTCCAGGGGTGGCTACACCTTC. This encodes CSAHSRGGYTF.